Sequencing of this T cell receptor (beta chain) was carried out in a study of cytomegalovirus exposure and HLA in healthy donors. Study outcomes and limitations: Within an earlier analysis, most TCR beta V segments proved productive either about 90% or about 30% of the time.

As concerns this clone: Antigen: not known.

This CDR3 has 14 amino acids. CDR1 and CDR2 (germline): GTSNPN, SVGIG (reference sequence). The V segment lost 5 bases and the J segment 0 bases; nucleotides outside the gene matches: 4. In the PCR, 60 Vbeta and 13 Jbeta primers were used. The protocol was immunoSEQ multiplex PCR, while the TCRdb copy is restricted to in-frame clones and leaves out a portion. The sample includes hundreds of thousands of clones, 70% to 80% seen only once; the top ten take around 0.2%. The chain combines TRBV30 with TRBJ2-1, with 7 bases lining up with TRBD1. The material sequenced was PBMCs. The sequence was collected from a girl aged 2 to 10 in good health and CMV-seronegative. The CDR3 region has the DNA TGTGCCTGGTCAACAGGGGTCTCCTACAATGAGCAGTTCTTC. It encodes CAWSTGVSYNEQFF. Based on the CDR3 plus reference TRBV30 and TRBJ2-1, the full variable domain is SQTIHQWPATLVQPVGSPLSLECTVEGTSNPNLYWYRQAAGRGLQLLFYSVGIGQISSEVPQNLSASRPQDRQFILSSKKLLLSDSGFYLCAWSTGVSYNEQFFGPGTRLTVL.